The present T cell receptor (beta chain) was sequenced within a study of regulatory T cells in long-lasting Graves disease. There are many counts of this clonotype. The germline CDR1 and CDR2 sequences are DFQATT and SNEGSKA (reference sequence). With 3 bases removed from V and 1 base from J, the gap between germline ends came to 13 bases. The CDR3 totals 15 residues. Arm-PCR with iRepertoire HTBI primers amplified the CDR3 regions for these TCR beta libraries. TCRdb re-called the multiplex PCR reads through MiXCR, storing one row per CDR3 protein. The repertoire holds hundreds of thousands of distinct CDR3 sequences, with approximately 15% as singletons. Regarding time point: newly diagnosed GD, antithyroid drugs for less than 3 months. RNA isolated from PBMCs was used to make the TCR library. These same data were also listed under a study on T cells in Graves' hyperthyroidism and ophthalmopathy. That investigation notes: Uncontrolled infection, other autoimmune disease, pregnancy and lactation each barred patients from inclusion. Ophthalmopathy was separated from stable hyperthyroidism by a 13 V-J model.

Sequencing was performed on peripheral blood mononuclear cells (PBMCs), taken at new diagnosis, from a patient treated with antithyroid drugs. The chain uses TRBV20-1 and TRBJ1-5; perhaps TRBD1 as D (5 bases). The clonotype was recovered from a woman in her thirties with Graves disease. DNA for the CDR3: TGCAGTGCTAGTCTTCCGACAGTGAGCAATCAGCCCCAGCATTTT. This encodes CSASLPTVSNQPQHF.